Listed below are T cell receptor beta chains from one sample, sequenced in a study of CD8+ T cells in alopecia areata. The data were produced by immunoSEQ multiplex PCR, yet TCRdb's version contains in-frame clones alone and is incomplete. This sample has about 180,000 clones; less than 80% occur once, and the top ten carry 10% to 12%. Here the sequenced sample was CD8+ T cells sorted from blood, taken at week 0. The receptors here all came from a human donor with alopecia areata. Each CDR3 is given with its conserved first and last residue. The order of the fields is J gene, V gene, D gene, clone size, CDR3 DNA, CDR3 protein. A D gene is named only where the DNA matches it firmly. The listing skips clone size in some rows; elsewhere it reads once, few, many or a size class.

>TRBJ2-3|TRBV11-3|NA|NA
TGTGCCAGCAGCTTAGGGGGCACAGATACGCAGTATTTT
CASSLGGTDTQYF
>TRBJ2-7|TRBV5-1|NA|NA
TGCGCCAGCAGGGACAGATTAAGCTCCTACGAGCAGTACTTC
CASRDRLSSYEQYF
>TRBJ2-7|TRBV2|TRBD1|NA
TGTGCCAGCATGGACAGGGGCTACGAGCAGTACTTC
CASMDRGYEQYF
>TRBJ1-2|TRBV7-9|NA|NA
TGTGCCAGCAGCTTCCCTCGAACGGGCTATGGCTACACCTTC
CASSFPRTGYGYTF
>TRBJ1-1|TRBV29-1|NA|few
TGCAGCGTTGAAGGGGTCACTGAAGCTTTCTTT
CSVEGVTEAFF
>TRBJ2-7|TRBV2|NA|NA
TGTGCCAGCAGTGAAGGACAGCTCTCCTACGAGCAGTACTTC
CASSEGQLSYEQYF
>TRBJ2-1|TRBV30|NA|NA
TGTGCCTGGAGTGTACCCTGGGGAGCCTACAATGAGCAGTTCTTC
CAWSVPWGAYNEQFF
>TRBJ2-5|TRBV30|NA|NA
TGTGCCTGGGAGCTGGGGGAAGGGACCCAGTACTTC
CAWELGEGTQYF
>TRBJ2-1|TRBV29-1|TRBD1|few
TGCAGCGTTCCGGGACAGGGTAGTAATGAGCAGTTCTTC
CSVPGQGSNEQFF
>TRBJ1-1|TRBV30|TRBD1|few
TGTGCCTGGAGTCCACCGGACAGGAGGGTCACTGAAGCTTTCTTT
CAWSPPDRRVTEAFF
>TRBJ2-7|TRBV6-5|TRBD2|few
TGTGCCACCAGCGGGAGCTCCTACGAGCAGTACTTC
CATSGSSYEQYF
>TRBJ1-1|TRBV25-1|TRBD1|NA
TGTGCCAGCATCCTAACCAGGGGGCGCGTCACTGAAGCTTTCTTT
CASILTRGRVTEAFF
>TRBJ1-1|TRBV5-6|NA|NA
TGTGCCAGCAGCTGGAGGGGATCGAACACTGAAGCTTTCTTT
CASSWRGSNTEAFF
>TRBJ2-1|TRBV5-6|TRBD2|NA
TGTGCCAGCAACCCGGGACTAGCGGCCTACAATGAGCAGTTCTTC
CASNPGLAAYNEQFF
>TRBJ2-1|TRBV11-1|NA|NA
TGTGCCAGCAGCTCCTACCGCTGGGAGCAGTTCTTC
CASSSYRWEQFF
>TRBJ2-7|TRBV5-1|NA|few
TGCGCCAGCAGCGGGAGCTCCTACGAGCAGTACTTC
CASSGSSYEQYF
>TRBJ1-1|TRBV5-6|TRBD1|NA
TGTGCCAGCAGCTTGGAGGGGACAGGGGAGGCTTTCTTT
CASSLEGTGEAFF
>TRBJ1-6|TRBV12-5|NA|NA
TGTGCTAGTGGCAACCCGTCTAAAAACAAAGGTTCACCCCTCCACTTT
CASGNPSKNKGSPLHF
>TRBJ2-2|TRBV5-6|NA|NA
TGTGCCAGCAGCTTAGGACTTAACACCGGGGAGCTGTTTTTT
CASSLGLNTGELFF
>TRBJ2-7|TRBV4-2|NA|few
TGTGCCAGCAGCCAAGGTGAAATAACCTACGAGCAGTACTTC
CASSQGEITYEQYF
>TRBJ2-1|TRBV13|TRBD2|NA
TGTGCCAGCAGCCTCGGGGGGGCCCTGGAGAATGAGCAGTTCTTC
CASSLGGALENEQFF
>TRBJ1-5|TRBV5-6|TRBD1|NA
TGTGCCAGCAGCGGACAGGGCTTCCAGCCCCAGCATTTT
CASSGQGFQPQHF